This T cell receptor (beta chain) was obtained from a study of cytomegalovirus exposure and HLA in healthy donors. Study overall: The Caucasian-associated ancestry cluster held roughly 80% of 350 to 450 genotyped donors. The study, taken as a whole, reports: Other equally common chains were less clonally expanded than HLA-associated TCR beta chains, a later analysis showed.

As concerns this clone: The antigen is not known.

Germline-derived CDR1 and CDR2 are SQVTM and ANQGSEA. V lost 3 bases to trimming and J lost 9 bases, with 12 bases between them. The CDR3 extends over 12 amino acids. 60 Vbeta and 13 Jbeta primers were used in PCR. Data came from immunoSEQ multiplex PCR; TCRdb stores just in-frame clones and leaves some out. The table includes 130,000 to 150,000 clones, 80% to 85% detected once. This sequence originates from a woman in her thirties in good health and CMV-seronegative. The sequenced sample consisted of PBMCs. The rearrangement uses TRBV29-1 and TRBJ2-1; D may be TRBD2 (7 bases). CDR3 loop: CSVDGGAGEQFF. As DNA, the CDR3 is TGCAGCGTTGATGGGGGGGCTGGTGAGCAGTTCTTC.